The 27 T cell receptor beta chains below were found in one sample sequenced in a study of T cell responses to AZD1222 COVID-19 vaccine. Assay: immunoSEQ multiplex PCR; the TCRdb copy retains only in-frame clones and omits some. The sample carries 200,000 or so clones, almost 95% recorded once. Source: peripheral blood, taken on day 0 of AZD1222 vaccination. Source of these receptors: an adult in good health.

The genes are TRBV15 and TRBJ2-7; 8 nucleotides align to TRBD2. CDR1 and CDR2 (germline): LNHNV, YYDKDF (reference sequence). Trimming at V came to 3 bases and at J to 5 bases, leaving 12 bases not matched to a gene. This CDR3 has 16 residues. CDR3 nucleotide sequence: TGTGCCACCAGCAGGGACCCACCGGGAGGGAAGGACGAGCAGTACTTC. Encoded protein: CATSRDPPGGKDEQYF.

V usage is TRBV27 and J usage is TRBJ2-2, with D possibly TRBD2 on 5 matching bases. Germline lookup yields CDR1 MNHEY and CDR2 SMNVEV (reference sequence). V lost 6 bases to trimming and J lost 7 bases, with 9 bases between them. CDR3 size: 12 residues. The CDR3 DNA reads TGTGCCAGCAGCTACGGGGTCGGGGAGCTGTTTTTT. It codes for CASSYGVGELFF.

CDR3 DNA sequence: TGTGCCAGCTCTCCCAAGGACGCCTATGGCTACACCTTC. This sequence encodes CASSPKDAYGYTF. The genes are TRBV18 and TRBJ1-2, with no clear D. Germline-derived CDR1 and CDR2 are KGHSH and LQKENI. The V end lost 6 bases, the J end lost 4 bases, and 12 bases lay between the germline ends. The CDR3 extends over 13 amino acids.

This sequence joins TRBV19 and TRBJ2-2, with D perhaps matching TRBD1 (5 bases). Germline lookup yields CDR1 LNHDA and CDR2 SQIVND (reference sequence). V was shortened by 3 bases and J by 1 base, with 18 bases between the two germline ends. This CDR3 has 18 residues. The CDR3 spells CASSIFAVGHENTGELFF. For the CDR3, the DNA is TGTGCCAGTAGTATTTTTGCGGTTGGACATGAGAACACCGGGGAGCTGTTTTTT.

V and J are TRBV5-4 and TRBJ1-2, with 7 bases that match TRBD1. The CDR3 runs to 15 residues. Per the germline V gene, CDR1 is SGHNT and CDR2 is YYREEE (reference sequence). V shed 4 bases and J 4 bases; nucleotides not matched to a gene: 10. DNA of the CDR3: TGTGCCAGCAGCCAAAAGCCGGGACAGCTCTATGGCTACACCTTC. Its protein is CASSQKPGQLYGYTF.

The J gene is TRBJ2-3, the V gene TRBV2, with TRBD2 matching over 10 bases. CDR1 and CDR2 (germline): SNHLY, FYNNEI. The V and J ends lost 5 bases and 4 bases, in that order; junction bases with no gene match: 12. The CDR3 length is 17 residues. The CDR3 here is CASSPGLALRRADTQYF. CDR3 DNA: TGTGCCAGCAGTCCGGGACTAGCGCTAAGGAGGGCAGATACGCAGTATTTT.

V usage is TRBV5-6 and J usage is TRBJ2-7, with 7 bases aligning to TRBD1. Germline CDR1 and CDR2: SGHDT and YYEEEE. The ends lost 2 bases at V and 4 bases at J; junction bases unmatched: 6. This CDR3 has 14 residues. In nucleotides, the CDR3 is TGTGCCAGCAGCTTTAGGGACAGAGATTACGAGCAGTACTTC. This sequence encodes CASSFRDRDYEQYF.

The genes are TRBV6-5 and TRBJ2-7; the D gene is possibly TRBD2 (5 bases). The V gene lost 0 bases and the J gene lost 0 bases, with 9 bases spanning the gap. The CDR3 has 15 amino acids. CDR1 is MNHEY and CDR2 is SVGAGI in the germline V gene. The CDR3 region is CASSYSAVRSYEQYF. The CDR3 DNA reads TGTGCCAGCAGTTACTCAGCGGTACGCTCCTACGAGCAGTACTTC.

The J gene is TRBJ2-2, the V gene TRBV19; D unclear. The CDR3 sequence is 13 residues long. Trimming pared 4 bases from V and 6 bases from J, leaving 9 bases between. Germline V gene lookup returns CDR1 LNHDA and CDR2 SQIVND (reference sequence). CDR3 nucleotide sequence: TGTGCCAGTAGTAGTGGAACGGCCGGGGAGCTGTTTTTT. Translated: CASSSGTAGELFF. Full variable domain (rest looked up from reference TRBV19 and TRBJ2-2): DGGITQSPKYLFRKEGQNVTLSCEQNLNHDAMYWYRQDPGQGLRLIYYSQIVNDFQKGDIAEGYSVSREKKESFPLTVTSAQKNPTAFYLCASSSGTAGELFFGEGSRLTVL.

The gene calls are TRBV2 and TRBJ2-3, with 14 bases matching TRBD2. With 7 bases clipped from V and 4 bases from J, the junction kept 13 bases outside the gene matches. Germline-derived CDR1 and CDR2 are SNHLY and FYNNEI. The length of the CDR3 is 18 residues. The CDR3 DNA reads as TGTGCCAGCACCAATGGGGGGACTAGCGGGAGAGATGCAGATACGCAGTATTTT. It yields the protein CASTNGGTSGRDADTQYF.

The J gene is TRBJ1-5, the V gene TRBV5-5, with D unresolved. CDR3 length: 15 amino acids. Germline CDR1 reads SGHKS; CDR2 reads YYEKEE (reference sequence). V shed 0 bases and J shed 2 bases, with 9 bases lying between them. CDR3 DNA sequence: TGTGCCAGCAGCTTGGCGGCAGCCCGCAATCAGCCCCAGCATTTT. This codes for CASSLAAARNQPQHF. The full variable domain, with the rest looked up from reference TRBV5-5 and TRBJ1-5, is DAGVTQSPTHLIKTRGQQVTLRCSPISGHKSVSWYQQVLGQGPQFIFQYYEKEERGRGNFPDRFSARQFPNYSSELNVNALLLGDSALYLCASSLAAARNQPQHFGDGTRLSIL.

The chain joins TRBV6-1 to TRBJ1-5; D remains ambiguous. Germline values: CDR1 MNHNS, CDR2 SASEGT. The ends were cut back, 3 bases at V and 6 bases at J, with 15 bases in the middle. The CDR3 is 15 amino acids. The CDR3 DNA reads as TGTGCCAGCAGTGACATCTGGCCGGTCGGTCAGCCCCAGCATTTT. Amino acid sequence: CASSDIWPVGQPQHF.

The CDR3 DNA is TGTGCCACCAGCAGAGAAGTTGGGGTGTCACACAATGAGCAGTTCTTC. Translated: CATSREVGVSHNEQFF. V gene TRBV15 combines with J gene TRBJ2-1; D remains ambiguous. Trimming left V 0 bases short and J 5 bases short, with 14 bases between. The CDR3 runs 16 residues. Germline V CDR1 and CDR2: LNHNV, YYDKDF (reference sequence).

The CDR3 nucleotides are TGCGCCAGCAGCGCCCCCCCGGACAGGGTAACTAACTATGGCTACACCTTC. As protein: CASSAPPDRVTNYGYTF. This chain connects TRBV5-1 to TRBJ1-2; 8 bases agree with TRBD1. J lost 0 bases, V lost 4 bases, and 11 bases had no gene match. The length of the CDR3 is 17 residues. Germline V gene sequence: CDR1 SGHRS, CDR2 YFSETQ.

DNA for the CDR3: TGTGCCAGCAGTTTGGGGTCGGATGGCTACACCTTC. Amino acid sequence: CASSLGSDGYTF. V gene TRBV28 combines with J gene TRBJ1-2; D not certain. V shed 3 bases and J shed 6 bases, with 8 bases lying between them. The CDR3 sequence is 12 residues long. Germline CDR1 is MDHEN and CDR2 is SYDVKM.

V and J are TRBV7-8 and TRBJ1-2; weak D call: TRBD1 (6 bases). V lost 5 bases to trimming and J lost 2 bases, with 15 bases between them. The CDR3 spans 15 residues. Germline loops: CDR1 SGHVS, CDR2 FQNEAQ. In DNA, the CDR3 is TGTGCCAGCAGCCGCGGAAGGGGGTTGAACTATGGCTACACCTTC. This codes for CASSRGRGLNYGYTF.

The chain employs TRBV9 and TRBJ1-4; TRBD1 is a possible D gene (6 bases). CDR1 is SGDLS and CDR2 is YYNGEE in the germline V gene. The CDR3 runs to 15 residues. V was cut by 3 bases and J by 3 bases, with 12 bases left in between. Written as DNA, the CDR3 is TGTGCCAGCAGCGACAGGGCGGGGCCTAATGAAAAACTGTTTTTT. Translating gives CASSDRAGPNEKLFF.

The chain uses TRBV2 and TRBJ1-3; 9 bases line up with TRBD1. This CDR3 is built from 16 residues. V gave up 6 bases and J gave up 3 bases; unmatched junction bases: 9. The V gene's germline CDR1 is SNHLY and CDR2 FYNNEI. In DNA, the CDR3 is TGTGCCAGCAGGCCCTACAGGGGGCAAGGTGGAAACACCATATATTTT. Its protein product is CASRPYRGQGGNTIYF.

This chain joins TRBV30 and TRBJ2-7; D gene uncertain. The CDR3 is made up of 12 amino acids. The V and J ends lost 2 bases and 4 bases respectively, with 9 bases between them. Germline V gene sequence: CDR1 GTSNPN, CDR2 SVGIG (reference sequence). In nucleotides, the CDR3 is TGTGCCTGGAGTCCGGTGGTATACGAGCAGTACTTC. Translating it yields CAWSPVVYEQYF.

This chain joins TRBV19 and TRBJ1-5; 9 nucleotides agree with TRBD1. V was pared by 7 bases and J by 4 bases, with 11 bases of the junction left unmatched. This CDR3 is 16 amino acids long. Germline CDR1 is LNHDA and CDR2 is SQIVND (reference sequence). The CDR3: CASTPGQGRANQPQHF. The CDR3 bases are TGTGCCAGTACCCCCGGACAGGGGCGTGCTAATCAGCCCCAGCATTTT.

This clone came up once. The chain couples TRBV5-1 to TRBJ2-5; the D call may be TRBD1 or TRBD2 (5 bases each). With 4 bases removed from V and 1 base from J, the gap between germline ends came to 14 bases. The CDR3 has 15 residues. Germline CDR1 is SGHRS and CDR2 is YFSETQ. The CDR3 nucleotides are TGCGCCAGCAGCGACGGGACGGCGTCCCAAGAGACCCAGTACTTC. Residues: CASSDGTASQETQYF.

In its sample, this clone was seen once. This chain connects TRBV13 to TRBJ2-2; TRBD1 matches 8 bases. With V trimmed by 3 bases and J by 7 bases, 4 bases remained unmatched. The CDR3 has 14 residues. CDR1 PRHDT and CDR2 FYEKMQ come from the germline V gene (reference sequence). This CDR3 reads CASSFQGASGELFF. DNA of the CDR3: TGTGCCAGCAGCTTCCAGGGGGCTAGCGGGGAGCTGTTTTTT.

J is TRBJ2-7 and V is TRBV5-6, with 8 nucleotides matching TRBD1. The CDR3 sequence is 16 residues long. The germline CDR1 and CDR2 sequences are SGHDT and YYEEEE. The ends lost 4 bases at V and 8 bases at J; junction bases unmatched: 17. CDR3: CASSPGTGRVILQQYF. Here the CDR3 DNA reads TGTGCCAGCAGCCCCGGGACAGGCCGCGTGATTTTGCAGCAGTACTTC.

The genes are TRBV9 and TRBJ2-1; 10 bases fit TRBD1. CDR3 size: 16 residues. CDR1 is SGDLS and CDR2 is YYNGEE in the germline V gene. The V and J ends lost 4 bases and 7 bases, in that order; junction bases with no gene match: 11. The DNA for the CDR3 is TGTGCCAGCAGCCTACCCGGGACAGGGGTCGATAATGAGCAGTTCTTC. Protein product: CASSLPGTGVDNEQFF.

V usage is TRBV28 and J usage is TRBJ1-5; D unresolved. V lost 7 bases to trimming and J lost 3 bases, with 16 bases between them. The germline gives CDR1 MDHEN, CDR2 SYDVKM. The CDR3 extends over 15 amino acids. This CDR3 reads CASTLTGITNQPQHF. CDR3 DNA: TGTGCCAGCACCCTGACGGGGATAACCAATCAGCCCCAGCATTTT.

This chain uses TRBV6-5 with TRBJ2-7; possible D gene TRBD1, 6 bases. The V end was cut by 4 bases, the J end by 11 bases, with 12 bases between. This CDR3 is 11 amino acids long. Germline V lookup: CDR1 MNHEY, CDR2 SVGAGI. CDR3 DNA: TGTGCCAGCAGTTTAAGGGGGTTGGAGTACTTC. It encodes CASSLRGLEYF.

The chain combines TRBV11-2 with TRBJ1-2; perhaps TRBD1 as D (5 bases). CDR1 and CDR2 (germline): SGHAT, FQNNGV. The V gene lost 5 bases and the J gene lost 5 bases, with 12 bases spanning the gap. The CDR3 loop spans 13 amino acids. CDR3 residues: CASSQDIPYGYTF. CDR3 DNA sequence: TGTGCCAGCAGCCAGGACATCCCTTATGGCTACACCTTC.